One and the same sample provided the 10 T cell receptor beta chains below, sequenced in a study of Graves' ophthalmopathy and Graves' hyperthyroidism. Amplifying from RNA transcripts, the study obtained TCR beta CDR3 regions. HTBI primers served in a first-round RT-PCR, which a second-round multiplex PCR followed. TCRdb re-called the multiplex PCR reads through MiXCR, storing one row per CDR3 protein. Here the sample spans about 590,000 distinct CDR3 sequences, about 40% being singletons. Input material: peripheral blood or thyroid tissue (not recorded which). The source is an adult man with Graves' hyperthyroidism.

The rearrangement links TRBV24-1 to TRBJ2-5; possibly TRBD2 for D (6 bases). V was cut by 3 bases and J by 4 bases, with 14 bases left in between. The V gene's germline CDR1 is KGHDR and CDR2 SFDVKD. The CDR3 is made up of 15 amino acids. CDR3 nucleotide sequence: TGTGCCACCAGTGATCGAAAGCCGGGACTAGAGACCCAGTACTTC. Residues: CATSDRKPGLETQYF.

The V gene is TRBV7-4, the J gene TRBJ2-2; TRBD2 agrees at 14 bases. This CDR3 is 17 amino acids long. Germline V lookup: CDR1 SGHVT, CDR2 SQSDAQ. With 0 bases clipped from V and 9 bases from J, the junction kept 6 bases outside the gene matches. CDR3: CASSLATGTSGRWELFF. The CDR3 DNA follows: TGTGCCAGCAGCTTAGCCACAGGGACTAGCGGGAGATGGGAGCTGTTTTTT.

The chain employs TRBV29-1 and TRBJ2-3; D unresolved. Per the germline V gene, CDR1 is SQVTM and CDR2 is ANQGSEA. Trimming removed 4 bases from V and 3 bases from J, with 8 bases in between. The CDR3 is made up of 12 amino acids. CDR3 in DNA: TGCAGCGTTGCTCTCTTTACAGATACGCAGTATTTT. Translating it yields CSVALFTDTQYF.

The genes are TRBV19 and TRBJ2-3; D unresolved. This CDR3 is 14 amino acids long. Germline values: CDR1 LNHDA, CDR2 SQIVND (reference sequence). V was trimmed by 6 bases and J by 0 bases, leaving 10 bases between them. CDR3 loop: CASRTSSSTDTQYF. In nucleotides, the CDR3 is TGTGCCAGTAGGACTTCTTCTAGCACAGATACGCAGTATTTT.

This clonotype came up many times. The chain links TRBV9 to TRBJ1-1; no definite D call. This CDR3 has 15 amino acids. Trimming shortened V by 0 bases and J by 5 bases, and 14 bases separated the two germline ends. Per germline, CDR1 SGDLS and CDR2 YYNGEE. CDR3: CASSVESGRGTEAFF. The CDR3 DNA sequence: TGTGCCAGCAGCGTAGAAAGTGGCAGAGGAACTGAAGCTTTCTTT.

The rearrangement uses TRBV18 and TRBJ2-5, with 8 bases fitting TRBD2. From germline, CDR1 is KGHSH and CDR2 LQKENI. This CDR3 comprises 16 residues. V dropped 1 base and J dropped 1; count of bases not matched to a gene: 5. The CDR3 DNA is TGTGCCAGCTCACCACTAGCCGGGGGGGTCCAAGAGACCCAGTACTTC. Translated, it gives CASSPLAGGVQETQYF.

The sample holds many counts of this clonotype. The CDR3, as DNA: TGTGCCAGCAGCCCGCTTGGGACAGGGTATGGCTACACCTTC. Its translation: CASSPLGTGYGYTF. The V gene is TRBV7-9, the J gene TRBJ1-2; 9 bases fit TRBD1. J was trimmed by 5 bases and V by 5 bases; bases with no gene match: 6. The CDR3 consists of 14 residues. The germline gives CDR1 SEHNR, CDR2 FQNEAQ (reference sequence).

The V and J genes are TRBV20-1 and TRBJ1-5, with D possibly being TRBD1 (6 bases). Germline V CDR1 and CDR2: DFQATT, SNEGSKA (reference sequence). The CDR3 loop spans 15 amino acids. Trimming left V 0 bases short and J 5 bases short, with 14 bases between. CDR3 sequence reads: CSARDRDTGDQPQHF. The CDR3 coding sequence is TGCAGTGCTAGAGATCGGGACACGGGTGATCAGCCCCAGCATTTT.

V usage is TRBV9 and J usage is TRBJ1-2; 7 bases map to TRBD1. Germline loops: CDR1 SGDLS, CDR2 YYNGEE. The V gene end was trimmed by 5 bases and the J gene end by 8 bases; junction bases not matched to a gene: 9. The CDR3 contains 13 residues. The CDR3 region is CASSQGQGGGYTF. The CDR3 nucleotides read TGTGCCAGCAGTCAGGGGCAGGGGGGAGGCTACACCTTC.

This clonotype was counted ten times or more. The gene calls are TRBV7-9 and TRBJ1-4, with TRBD1 as a possible D gene (6 bases). Looked up from germline, CDR1 is SEHNR and CDR2 is FQNEAQ (reference sequence). The CDR3 consists of 18 residues. V lost 1 base, J lost 4 bases, and 19 bases lay in between. The CDR3 here is CASSLGSGTGLINEKLFF. The CDR3, as DNA: TGTGCCAGCAGCTTAGGATCCGGAACAGGGCTCATTAATGAAAAACTGTTTTTT.